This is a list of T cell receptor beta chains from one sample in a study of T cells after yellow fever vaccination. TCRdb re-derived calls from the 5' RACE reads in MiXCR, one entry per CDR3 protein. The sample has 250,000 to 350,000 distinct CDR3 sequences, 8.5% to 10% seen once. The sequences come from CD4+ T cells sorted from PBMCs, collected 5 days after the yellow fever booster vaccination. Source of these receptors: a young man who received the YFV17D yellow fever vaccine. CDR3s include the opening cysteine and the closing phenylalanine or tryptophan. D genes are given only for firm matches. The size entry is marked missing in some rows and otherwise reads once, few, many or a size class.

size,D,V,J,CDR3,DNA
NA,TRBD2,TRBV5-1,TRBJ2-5,CASSSGGRTQYF,TGCGCCAGCAGCAGCGGGGGGAGGACCCAGTACTTC
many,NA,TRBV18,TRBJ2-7,CASSPSSYEQYF,TGTGCCAGCAGCCCGAGCTCCTACGAGCAGTACTTC
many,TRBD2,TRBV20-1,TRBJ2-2,CSATIGTSDTGELFF,TGCAGTGCTACCATCGGGACTAGCGACACCGGGGAGCTGTTTTTT
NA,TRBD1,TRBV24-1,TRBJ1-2,CATLGDNTGANYGYTF,TGTGCCACCCTAGGTGACAATACAGGGGCTAACTATGGCTACACCTTC
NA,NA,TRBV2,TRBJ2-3,CASSEAGYPQYF,TGTGCCAGCAGTGAAGCGGGTTATCCGCAGTATTTT
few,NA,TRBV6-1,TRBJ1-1,CATHRDTNSYTEAFF,TGTGCCACCCACAGGGACACAAATTCGTACACTGAAGCTTTCTTT
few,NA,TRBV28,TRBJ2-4,CASSLDMRLAKNIQYF,TGTGCCAGCAGTCTGGATATGAGGCTAGCCAAAAACATTCAGTACTTC
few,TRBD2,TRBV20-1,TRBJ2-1,CSASRLAGASYNEQFF,TGCAGTGCTAGTAGGCTAGCGGGGGCGTCCTACAATGAGCAGTTCTTC
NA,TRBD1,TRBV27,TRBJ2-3,CASSLFLTGGTDTQYF,TGTGCCAGCAGTTTATTCTTGACAGGGGGCACAGATACGCAGTATTTT
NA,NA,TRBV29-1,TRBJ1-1,CSAQSLRRGASNTEAFF,TGCAGCGCCCAATCCCTCCGTCGGGGGGCGTCGAACACTGAAGCTTTCTTT
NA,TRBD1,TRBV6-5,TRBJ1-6,CASSYLTGGRSPLHF,TGTGCCAGCAGTTACCTGACAGGGGGCCGATCACCCCTCCACTTT
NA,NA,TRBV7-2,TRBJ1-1,CASSFWLGAIAFF,TGTGCCAGCAGCTTTTGGCTGGGCGCTATAGCTTTCTTT
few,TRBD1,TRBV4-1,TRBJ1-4,CASSLRDRGKRANEKLFF,TGCGCCAGCAGCCTCCGGGACAGGGGGAAGAGGGCTAATGAAAAACTGTTTTTT
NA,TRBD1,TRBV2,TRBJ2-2,CASKFDRATGELFF,TGTGCCAGCAAGTTCGACAGGGCTACCGGGGAGCTGTTTTTT
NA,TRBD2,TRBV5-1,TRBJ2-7,CASSLEAGGGEQYF,TGCGCCAGCAGCTTGGAAGCGGGGGGGGGCGAGCAGTACTTC
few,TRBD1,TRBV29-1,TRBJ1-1,CSVATGGTEAFF,TGCAGCGTCGCGACAGGGGGCACTGAAGCTTTCTTT
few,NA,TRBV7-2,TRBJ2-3,CASSTNRVTSTDTQYF,TGTGCCAGCAGCACCAACAGGGTAACTAGCACAGATACGCAGTATTTT
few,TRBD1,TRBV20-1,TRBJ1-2,CSARTGTGNGYTF,TGCAGTGCTAGAACAGGGACAGGGAATGGCTACACCTTC
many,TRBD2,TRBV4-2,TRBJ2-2,CASSLFGGARGTGELFF,TGTGCCAGCAGCCTGTTCGGGGGGGCCCGGGGCACCGGGGAGCTGTTTTTT
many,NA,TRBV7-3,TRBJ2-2,CASSPRPEPGELFF,TGTGCCAGCAGCCCTCGACCCGAACCCGGGGAGCTGTTTTTT
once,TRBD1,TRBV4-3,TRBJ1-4,CASSQDLSRGREKLFF,TGCGCCAGCAGCCAAGATCTTTCCAGGGGGAGGGAAAAACTGTTTTTT
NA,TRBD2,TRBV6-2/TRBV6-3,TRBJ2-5,CASSSIGRDRETQYF,TGTGCCAGCAGTTCCATAGGGAGGGACCGGGAGACCCAGTACTTC
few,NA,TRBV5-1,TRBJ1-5,CASSLAGVGNQPQHF,TGCGCCAGCAGCTTGGCTGGGGTAGGCAATCAGCCCCAGCATTTT
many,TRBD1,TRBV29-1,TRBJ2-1,CSVDTGQAISYNEQFF,TGCAGCGTTGACACAGGACAGGCCATCTCCTACAATGAGCAGTTCTTC
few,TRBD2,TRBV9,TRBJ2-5,CASSVGSGGVETQYF,TGTGCCAGCAGCGTAGGTAGCGGGGGGGTAGAGACCCAGTACTTC
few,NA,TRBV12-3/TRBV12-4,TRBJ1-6,CASSLIPQGGSPLHF,TGTGCCAGCAGTTTAATCCCCCAGGGCGGCTCACCCCTCCACTTT
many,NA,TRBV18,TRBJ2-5,CASSPSQETQYF,TGCGCCAGCAGCCCCTCCCAAGAGACCCAGTACTTC
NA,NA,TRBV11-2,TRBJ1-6,CASRGLKGDNSPLHF,TGTGCCAGCAGAGGACTGAAAGGGGATAATTCACCCCTCCACTTT
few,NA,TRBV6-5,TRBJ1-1,CASSYSFGTSNTEAFF,TGTGCCAGCAGTTACTCGTTTGGGACTTCGAACACTGAAGCTTTCTTT
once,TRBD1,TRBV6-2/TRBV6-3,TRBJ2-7,CASGQGAGEQYF,TGTGCCAGCGGACAGGGGGCTGGCGAGCAGTACTTC
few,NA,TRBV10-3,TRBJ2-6,CATHEGTGANVLTF,TGTGCCACCCATGAGGGTACAGGGGCCAACGTCCTGACTTTC
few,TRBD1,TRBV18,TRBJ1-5,CASSPLIGGHQPQHF,TGTGCCAGCTCACCACTCATAGGGGGCCACCAGCCCCAGCATTTT
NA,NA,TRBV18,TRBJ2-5,CASSPQLGGGETQYF,TGTGCCAGCTCACCACAGCTAGGCGGCGGGGAGACCCAGTACTTC
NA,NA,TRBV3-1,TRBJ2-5,CASSHGHIQETQYF,TGTGCCAGCAGCCATGGTCACATCCAAGAGACCCAGTACTTC
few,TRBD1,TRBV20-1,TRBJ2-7,CSAWDRGAYEQYF,TGCAGTGCCTGGGACAGGGGAGCGTACGAGCAGTACTTC
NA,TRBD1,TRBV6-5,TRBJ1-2,CASSEYDRGGYTF,TGTGCCAGCAGTGAATACGACAGGGGCGGCTACACCTTC